One and the same sample provided the 31 T cell receptor beta chains below, sequenced in a study of CD8+CD57+ T cells in acquired aplastic anemia. The template for TCR beta VDJ and CDR3 sequence profiling was genomic DNA. TCRdb reanalysed the reads using MiXCR and keeps one entry per CDR3 protein. The table includes 450,000 to 600,000 distinct CDR3 sequences, around 30% detected once. Flow cytometry had shown expanded CD8+CD57+ cells in the patients chosen for sequencing. Material: sorted CD4+, CD8+, or CD8+CD57+ T cells (not recorded which) from PBMCs. The receptors were gathered from a human donor with aplastic anemia.

Many counts were recorded for this clonotype. The rearrangement joins TRBV19 to TRBJ1-5; D is unresolved. CDR1 and CDR2 from the germline V gene are LNHDA and SQIVND (reference sequence). The CDR3 runs to 16 residues. Trimming took off 3 bases at V and 4 bases at J, with 16 bases between the two ends. In DNA form, the CDR3 reads TGTGCCAGTAGTATTGGGCCTGGACGGAGTAATCAGCCCCAGCATTTT. It codes for CASSIGPGRSNQPQHF.

This clonotype was recorded once. This rearrangement joins TRBV2 to TRBJ1-2; the D gene is possibly TRBD1 (5 bases). V gave up 4 bases and J gave up 4 bases, with 16 bases separating them. The CDR3 sequence is 15 residues long. Germline values: CDR1 SNHLY, CDR2 FYNNEI. The CDR3 nucleotides read TGTGCCAGCAGTGTTATGCCCGGGACGGCCTATGGCTACACCTTC. Protein sequence: CASSVMPGTAYGYTF.

This clonotype was seen just once. CDR3 protein: CSARVGMGGYTF. CDR3 nucleotide sequence: TGCAGTGCTAGAGTGGGGATGGGTGGCTACACCTTC. J is TRBJ1-2 and V is TRBV20-1; no clear D. Germline CDR1 and CDR2: DFQATT and SNEGSKA (reference sequence). The ends were cut back, 1 base at V and 7 bases at J, with 10 bases in the middle. This CDR3 is 12 amino acids long.

The chain's CDR3 is CASSSGDRDTNEKLFF. The CDR3 DNA sequence: TGTGCCAGCAGCTCCGGAGACAGGGACACTAATGAAAAACTGTTTTTT. The V and J genes are TRBV7-9 and TRBJ1-4; 7 bases are shared with TRBD1. CDR1 and CDR2 from the germline V gene are SEHNR and FQNEAQ (reference sequence). CDR3 length equals 16 residues. J gave up 2 bases and V 4 bases, and 7 bases lay outside the gene matches.

Of note for this clonotype: A single base separates this from a much larger clone, so it may be a read error. Without the conserved terminal phenylalanine or tryptophan, this CDR3 likely stems from a read error. The chain couples TRBV20-1 to TRBJ1-1; no clear D. Per germline, CDR1 DFQATT and CDR2 SNEGSKA (reference sequence). This CDR3 region has 12 residues. CDR3 nucleotide sequence: TGCAGCACCAAACGGCTGAACACTGAAGCTTTCTCT. This encodes CSTKRLNTEAFS.

Comments on this clonotype: At one of its ends the junction is not consistent with the germline gene, which may arise from a read error. V usage is TRBV7-7 and J usage is TRBJ2-1; TRBD2 might be the D (6 bases). CDR3 length: 13 amino acids. CDR1 is SSHAT and CDR2 is FNYEAQ in the germline V gene (reference sequence). The CDR3 sequence: CASNLGGNNEQFF. CDR3 bases: TGTGCTAGCAACTTAGGCGGGAACAATGAGCAGTTCTTC.

This clonotype showed up many times. V gene TRBV19 combines with J gene TRBJ2-5; D uncertain. The CDR3 spans 12 residues. With 2 bases removed from V and 4 bases from J, the gap between germline ends came to 5 bases. The germline gives CDR1 LNHDA, CDR2 SQIVND (reference sequence). In DNA form, the CDR3 reads TGTGCCAGTAGTATAATTGGAGAGACCCAGTACTTC. This sequence encodes CASSIIGETQYF.

Notes on this clonotype: Being one base from a much bigger clone, this may be a read error. The gene calls are TRBV5-1 and TRBJ1-2; D gene uncertain. The V end was cut by 0 bases, the J end by 4 bases, with 13 bases between. Germline V gives CDR1 SGHRS, CDR2 YFSETQ. This CDR3 spans 15 amino acids. The CDR3 region is CASSLGHQRSYGYTF. As DNA, the CDR3 is TGCGCCAGCAGCTTGGGACACCAACGAAGCTATGGCTACACCTTC.

This sequence joins TRBV19 and TRBJ1-5; TRBD1 agrees at 7 bases. V gave up 0 bases and J gave up 3 bases; unmatched junction bases: 14. CDR1 and CDR2 (germline): LNHDA, SQIVND (reference sequence). The CDR3 consists of 19 residues. CDR3 sequence reads: CASSIDGTDFSGVNQPQHF. The DNA of the CDR3 is TGTGCCAGTAGTATAGACGGGACAGACTTTTCTGGTGTCAATCAGCCCCAGCATTTT.

This clonotype came up once. CDR3 DNA sequence: TGCAGTGCCAGCAGTGATCAAGGGGCGAATTCACCCCTCCACTTT. It is translated as CSASSDQGANSPLHF. This chain connects TRBV20-1 to TRBJ1-6, with a weak D call TRBD1 (5 bases). CDR3 size: 15 residues. CDR1 and CDR2 (germline): DFQATT, SNEGSKA (reference sequence). V was trimmed by 6 bases and J by 7 bases, leaving 19 bases between them.

This chain connects TRBV2 to TRBJ2-1, with 7 nucleotides matching TRBD2. Germline values: CDR1 SNHLY, CDR2 FYNNEI. CDR3 length: 14 amino acids. The V gene end was trimmed by 5 bases and the J gene end by 7 bases; junction bases not matched to a gene: 8. In DNA form, the CDR3 reads TGTGCCAGCAGTTTTTACGGGAGGTTGAATGAGCAGTTCTTC. It codes for CASSFYGRLNEQFF.

V usage is TRBV3-1 and J usage is TRBJ1-1; D remains ambiguous. This CDR3 region has 12 residues. Germline-derived CDR1 and CDR2 are LGHDT and YNNKEL (reference sequence). With 8 bases removed from V and 3 bases from J, the gap between germline ends came to 10 bases. This CDR3 is CASGNLDTEAFF. In nucleotides, the CDR3 is TGTGCCAGCGGCAACTTGGACACTGAAGCTTTCTTT.

This clonotype has more than one count but fewer than ten. V is TRBV6-1 and J is TRBJ1-3; 9 bases line up with TRBD1. Germline trimming cut 5 bases from V and 9 bases from J; bases unmatched to any gene: 14. The CDR3 spans 16 residues. Looked up from germline, CDR1 is MNHNS and CDR2 is SASEGT. In DNA form, the CDR3 reads TGTGCCAGCAGTCCGCCGGGACAGGGTAGATTCGGCACCATATATTTT. As protein: CASSPPGQGRFGTIYF.

This clonotype was seen only a few times. The rearrangement joins TRBV20-1 to TRBJ1-3; possible D gene TRBD1, 6 bases. Trimming took off 6 bases at V and 0 bases at J, with 12 bases between the two ends. The CDR3 sequence is 14 residues long. The germline CDR1 and CDR2 sequences are DFQATT and SNEGSKA (reference sequence). In DNA form, the CDR3 reads TGCAGTGCAGAGGACAGAATCTCTGGAAACACCATATATTTT. The encoded protein is CSAEDRISGNTIYF.

On this clonotype: This may stem from a read error, because a much larger clone lies one nucleotide away. V is TRBV15 and J is TRBJ1-4; no reliable D call. CDR1 LNHNV and CDR2 YYDKDF come from the germline V gene (reference sequence). CDR3 length equals 18 residues. The CDR3 DNA follows: TGTGCCGCCAGCAGAGTCGTCGGGCCAGGAGGAGGTAATGAAAAACTGTTTTTT. Protein sequence: CAASRVVGPGGGNEKLFF.

This clonotype turned up a few times. The chain links TRBV29-1 to TRBJ2-1, with unresolved D. Per the germline V gene, CDR1 is SQVTM and CDR2 is ANQGSEA. V was pared by 8 bases and J by 0 bases, with 2 bases between. This CDR3 is built from 10 residues. This CDR3 is CSFSYNEQFF. Here the CDR3 DNA reads TGCAGCTTCTCCTACAATGAGCAGTTCTTC.

The rearrangement joins TRBV2 to TRBJ1-6; unclear D gene. The CDR3 totals 12 residues. CDR1 and CDR2 (germline): SNHLY, FYNNEI. The ends were cut back, 7 bases at V and 6 bases at J, with 7 bases in the middle. CDR3 protein: CASNYLNSPLHF. In nucleotides, the CDR3 is TGTGCCAGCAATTACCTTAATTCACCCCTCCACTTT.

The J gene is TRBJ2-5, the V gene TRBV9; D unclear. The CDR3 spans 14 residues. The germline V gene has CDR1 SGDLS and CDR2 YYNGEE. V shed 4 bases and J shed 3 bases, with 13 bases lying between them. The CDR3 DNA reads TGTGCCAGCAGCCCATCTTCCAGGAAAGAGACCCAGTACTTC. Protein product: CASSPSSRKETQYF.

At least ten counts were recorded for this clonotype. V and J are TRBV9 and TRBJ1-6; perhaps TRBD1 as D (6 bases). The V and J ends lost 3 bases and 3 bases respectively, with 10 bases between them. Germline CDR1 reads SGDLS; CDR2 reads YYNGEE. The CDR3 sequence is 15 residues long. The CDR3 DNA follows: TGTGCCAGCAGCGCACAGGGAAACTATAATTCACCCCTCCACTTT. This translates into CASSAQGNYNSPLHF. Together with reference TRBV9 and TRBJ1-6, the CDR3 gives the full variable domain: DSGVTQTPKHLITATGQRVTLRCSPRSGDLSVYWYQQSLDQGLQFLIQYYNGEERAKGNILERFSAQQFPDLHSELNLSSLELGDSALYFCASSAQGNYNSPLHFGNGTRLTVT.

This clonotype has at least ten counts. This chain joins TRBV19 and TRBJ1-3, with unresolved D. The CDR3 has 15 amino acids. The germline gives CDR1 LNHDA, CDR2 SQIVND (reference sequence). Trimming removed 0 bases from V and 2 bases from J, with 8 bases in between. This CDR3 is CASSIDQSPGNTIYF. In nucleotides, the CDR3 is TGTGCCAGTAGTATAGATCAGTCCCCTGGAAACACCATATATTTT.

In this sample, this clonotype turned up a few times. The chain uses TRBV11-1 and TRBJ1-1; D not certain. Germline V gives CDR1 SGHAT, CDR2 FQDESV (reference sequence). Trimming took 8 bases from V and 1 from J, leaving 20 bases between them. CDR3 length: 16 residues. This CDR3 reads CASSRGRVRKNTEAFF. DNA for the CDR3: TGTGCCAGCTCTAGAGGTCGGGTCAGGAAGAACACTGAAGCTTTCTTT.

This clonotype was counted a few times. The V and J genes are TRBV7-2 and TRBJ1-1; D is undetermined. CDR3 length: 14 residues. Germline V gene data show CDR1 as SGHTA and CDR2 as FQGNSA. V gave up 2 bases and J gave up 1 base, with 8 bases separating them. The chain's CDR3 is CASSLMYRNTEAFF. The CDR3 DNA reads as TGTGCCAGCAGCTTAATGTACAGGAACACTGAAGCTTTCTTT.

This clonotype turned up a few times. This rearrangement joins TRBV10-2 to TRBJ1-6, with 10 bases identical to TRBD1. This CDR3 is built from 16 residues. Looked up from germline, CDR1 is WSHSY and CDR2 is SAAADI. After removal of 0 bases from V and 7 bases from J, the junction contained 3 bases not matched to a gene. The CDR3 nucleotides are TGCGCCAGCAGTGAGTCCTTGACAGGGGGCAATTCACCCCTCCACTTT. Translated, it gives CASSESLTGGNSPLHF.

The sample holds many counts of this clonotype. CDR3 amino acids: CAITRKGTDTDTQYF. The CDR3 nucleotides read TGTGCCATCACCAGGAAAGGGACTGACACAGATACGCAGTATTTT. The J gene is TRBJ2-3, the V gene TRBV10-3; tentatively, D is TRBD2 (6 bases). This CDR3 is built from 15 residues. Germline values: CDR1 ENHRY, CDR2 SYGVKD. Trimming removed 7 bases at V and 2 bases at J, with 16 bases between.

This chain joins TRBV6-5 and TRBJ1-2; D ambiguous. This CDR3 is built from 17 residues. Germline CDR1 reads MNHEY; CDR2 reads SVGAGI. V was trimmed by 0 bases and J by 3 bases, leaving 17 bases between them. CDR3 loop: CASSYSLGPIGYYGYTF. CDR3 DNA: TGTGCCAGCAGTTACTCGTTAGGGCCAATTGGCTACTATGGCTACACCTTC.

This clonotype appeared a few times. The rearrangement links TRBV20-1 to TRBJ2-1; 12 bases agree with TRBD2. V shed 5 bases and J 0 bases; nucleotides not matched to a gene: 14. In germline, CDR1 is DFQATT, CDR2 SNEGSKA (reference sequence). The CDR3 loop spans 19 amino acids. In DNA, the CDR3 is TGCAGTGCTGGACCACTAGCGGGAGGCCTCGTTGGCTCCTACAATGAGCAGTTCTTC. It codes for CSAGPLAGGLVGSYNEQFF.

This chain uses TRBV10-2 with TRBJ2-7; TRBD2 might be the D (6 bases). CDR3 length: 14 amino acids. Germline lookup yields CDR1 WSHSY and CDR2 SAAADI. Trimming took 3 bases from V and 7 from J, leaving 16 bases between them. CDR3 sequence: CASSEASGVEEQYF. Written as DNA, the CDR3 is TGCGCCAGCAGTGAAGCGTCGGGGGTGGAAGAGCAGTACTTC.

Comments on this clonotype: A junction boundary mismatches the germline segment, possibly from a read error. The V and J genes are TRBV25-1 and TRBJ1-2, with D uncertain. CDR3 length equals 14 residues. CDR1 is MGHDK, CDR2 SYGVNS, per germline. For the CDR3, the DNA is TGTACCAGCAGAGAAGCACAAGCTAACTATGGCTACACCTTC. Translating it yields CTSREAQANYGYTF.

This clonotype was seen ten or more times. The rearrangement uses TRBV7-9 and TRBJ1-4; D gene ambiguous. The CDR3 runs to 13 residues. Germline CDR1 SEHNR, CDR2 FQNEAQ (reference sequence). Trimming removed 1 base from V and 10 bases from J, with 10 bases in between. DNA for the CDR3: TGTGCCAGCAGCTTAGATACACTCGGAAAACTGTTTTTT. Its protein is CASSLDTLGKLFF. Drawing the rest from reference TRBV7-9 and TRBJ1-4, the complete variable domain is DTGVSQNPRHKITKRGQNVTFRCDPISEHNRLYWYRQTLGQGPEFLTYFQNEAQLEKSRLLSDRFSAERPKGSFSTLEIQRTEQGDSAMYLCASSLDTLGKLFFGSGTQLSVL.

Only a few counts were recorded for this clonotype. This chain connects TRBV6-5 to TRBJ1-3; maybe TRBD1 (6 bases). Germline CDR1 MNHEY, CDR2 SVGAGI. The CDR3 has 15 amino acids. Trimming removed 4 bases from V and 2 bases from J, with 12 bases in between. As DNA, the CDR3 is TGTGCCAGCAGTTCCAGGGGCCTAGCTGGAAACACCATATATTTT. It is translated as CASSSRGLAGNTIYF.

This clonotype was detected ten times or more. This chain links TRBV20-1 with TRBJ1-5; TRBD1 is a possible D gene (5 bases). From germline, CDR1 is DFQATT and CDR2 SNEGSKA (reference sequence). The CDR3 length is 13 residues. The V end lost 6 bases, the J end lost 5 bases, and 14 bases lay between the germline ends. The CDR3 loop reads CSAKTAGDQPQHF. CDR3 DNA: TGCAGTGCGAAGACAGCAGGAGATCAGCCCCAGCATTTT.